The 25 T cell receptor beta chains below were found in one sample sequenced in a study of T cell therapy after organ transplantation. No antigens are known for them. The table came from immunoSEQ multiplex PCR; TCRdb's copy has only in-frame clones and leaves some out. Of over 45,000 clones detected, about 94% appear once; the ten largest clones hold 3.1%. Sequencing was performed on CD8+ T cells from blood, taken before autologous CMV-specific T cell therapy. These receptors all stem from a human patient who had received a solid organ transplant and had CMV disease.

The chain carries TRBV7-2 and TRBJ2-7; TRBD2 aligns across 7 bases. Germline values: CDR1 SGHTA, CDR2 FQGNSA. V was pared by 3 bases and J by 1 base, with 6 bases of the junction left unmatched. The CDR3 covers 15 residues. The CDR3 region is CASSFFGGGSYEQYF. CDR3 nucleotides: TGTGCCAGCAGCTTTTTCGGGGGAGGGTCCTACGAGCAGTACTTC.

V gene TRBV5-4 combines with J gene TRBJ2-3, with D unclear. Germline assignment: CDR1 SGHNT and CDR2 YYREEE (reference sequence). Trimming stripped 4 bases from V and 2 bases from J, with 8 bases between. The CDR3 extends over 13 amino acids. DNA for the CDR3: TGTGCCAGCAGCAGGACCCCCACAGATACGCAGTATTTT. Translating it yields CASSRTPTDTQYF.

This chain links TRBV21-1 with TRBJ1-6; the D segment call TRBD1 is taken from the table without a DNA check. TRBV21-1 is noted as a pseudogene. This CDR3 is built from 17 residues. The CDR3 DNA sequence: TGTGCCAGCAGCAAAAAGACAGAAGGCCCCCATAATTCACCCCTCCACTTT. Translation: CASSKKTEGPHNSPLHF.

On this clone: A junction boundary mismatches the germline segment, possibly from a read error. The chain has TRBV14 and TRBJ2-7, with D possibly called TRBD1 or TRBD2 (5 bases each). CDR1 SGHDN and CDR2 FVKESK come from the germline V gene. The CDR3 runs 15 residues. CDR3 sequence reads: CASSQVAGTFSYENF. CDR3 sequence (DNA): TGTGCCAGCAGCCAAGTAGCCGGGACGTTCTCCTATGAGAACTTC.

The CDR3 DNA reads as TGCGCCAGCAGCCAAGTAGGGACACTTAGCTCCTACAATGAGCAGTTCTTC. This encodes CASSQVGTLSSYNEQFF. The chain has TRBV4-1 and TRBJ2-1; D might be TRBD1 (6 bases). Germline values: CDR1 MGHRA, CDR2 YSYEKL. The CDR3 has 17 amino acids. V lost 1 base to trimming and J lost 0 bases, with 13 bases between them.

J is TRBJ2-5 and V is TRBV7-2; D remains unclear. The germline V and J ends were trimmed by 1 base and 1 base, with 16 bases remaining between them. Germline CDR1 SGHTA, CDR2 FQGNSA. This CDR3 comprises 17 residues. This chain's CDR3 is CASSLEAATASQETQYF. The CDR3, as DNA: TGTGCCAGCAGCTTAGAGGCGGCTACAGCCAGCCAAGAGACCCAGTACTTC.

The V gene is TRBV5-1, the J gene TRBJ2-2; 7 nucleotides agree with TRBD1. The V gene end was trimmed by 3 bases and the J gene end by 5 bases; junction bases not matched to a gene: 4. Germline CDR1 is SGHRS and CDR2 is YFSETQ. The CDR3 has 14 amino acids. In DNA, the CDR3 is TGCGCCAGCAGCTGGGACAGATTAACCGGGGAGCTGTTTTTT. Translated, it gives CASSWDRLTGELFF.

J is TRBJ2-5 and V is TRBV4-1, with 7 nucleotides matching TRBD2. The CDR3 contains 17 residues. Germline V gene lookup returns CDR1 MGHRA and CDR2 YSYEKL. With V trimmed by 0 bases and J by 1 base, 8 bases remained unmatched. The CDR3 region is CASSQDWGGGPQETQYF. CDR3 coding DNA: TGCGCCAGCAGCCAAGATTGGGGGGGAGGGCCCCAAGAGACCCAGTACTTC.

This rearrangement joins TRBV9 to TRBJ2-2, with 11 bases aligning to TRBD2. Germline-derived CDR1 and CDR2 are SGDLS and YYNGEE. V lost 3 bases, J lost 1 base, and 5 bases stayed unmatched. The CDR3 extends over 17 amino acids. CDR3 loop: CASSAGLAVMNTGELFF. Here the CDR3 DNA reads TGTGCCAGCAGCGCGGGACTAGCGGTAATGAACACCGGGGAGCTGTTTTTT.

The chain has TRBV11-2 and TRBJ2-7; no firm D call. The ends were cut back, 1 base at V and 0 bases at J, with 7 bases in the middle. CDR3 size: 14 residues. Germline V gives CDR1 SGHAT, CDR2 FQNNGV. CDR3 sequence (DNA): TGTGCCAGCAGCTTAGTTCCAGACTCCTACGAGCAGTACTTC. It yields the protein CASSLVPDSYEQYF.

This clone was seen more than once but under ten times. The sample carries other DNA sequences with the same CDR3. This sequence joins TRBV27 and TRBJ1-5, with D unresolved. The germline gives CDR1 MNHEY, CDR2 SMNVEV (reference sequence). The CDR3 totals 13 residues. The ends were cut back, 3 bases at V and 4 bases at J, with 7 bases in the middle. This chain's CDR3 is CASSFRGNQPQHF. In DNA, the CDR3 is TGTGCCAGCAGTTTTCGCGGTAATCAGCCCCAGCATTTT.

This clone was seen just once. The chain joins TRBV7-8 to TRBJ1-1; D remains ambiguous. CDR1 is SGHVS and CDR2 is FQNEAQ in the germline V gene. Trimming stripped 7 bases from V and 10 bases from J, with 19 bases between. The CDR3 covers 13 residues. The CDR3 DNA follows: TGTGCCAGCAATTCGGGCCCCCACGTTGGAGCTTTCTTT. This gives the protein CASNSGPHVGAFF.

This clone appeared once. The genes are TRBV4-2 and TRBJ1-1; D gene unclear. The CDR3 is 14 residues long. Trimming shortened V by 0 bases and J by 8 bases, and 13 bases separated the two germline ends. Germline CDR1 reads LGHNA; CDR2 reads YNFKEQ. Here the CDR3 DNA reads TGTGCCAGCAGCCAAGAATATGTCTCTCAGGAAGCTTTCTTT. Its translation: CASSQEYVSQEAFF.

The chain uses TRBV10-1 and TRBJ1-1; 11 nucleotides match TRBD1. The length of the CDR3 is 14 residues. The V and J ends lost 6 bases and 5 bases, in that order; junction bases with no gene match: 5. Germline CDR1 WNHNN, CDR2 SYGVQD (reference sequence). CDR3 nucleotide sequence: TGCGCCAGCAGGGGACAGGGGGACCTTACTGAAGCTTTCTTT. Encoded protein: CASRGQGDLTEAFF.

The rearrangement links TRBV6-5 to TRBJ2-5, with a tentative D call TRBD2 (7 bases). The ends were cut back, 0 bases at V and 5 bases at J, with 16 bases in the middle. Germline CDR1 reads MNHEY; CDR2 reads SVGAGI. The CDR3 extends over 16 amino acids. CDR3 nucleotides: TGTGCCAGCAGTTACTCGAACACGGGGGGCGGGGAGACCCAGTACTTC. Translated, it gives CASSYSNTGGGETQYF.

The V gene is TRBV19, the J gene TRBJ1-5; TRBD1 aligns across 9 bases. The CDR3 contains 18 residues. Looked up from germline, CDR1 is LNHDA and CDR2 is SQIVND (reference sequence). V was clipped by 5 bases and J by 2 bases; unmatched bases: 13. The CDR3 nucleotides read TGTGCCAGTAGTCTCCAGGGACAGGGAGTTTTGGGCAATCAGCCCCAGCATTTT. It codes for CASSLQGQGVLGNQPQHF.

V and J are TRBV7-9 and TRBJ2-5; D is possibly TRBD2 (6 bases). V was trimmed by 5 bases and J by 0 bases, leaving 10 bases between them. The CDR3 totals 14 residues. Germline V gene sequence: CDR1 SEHNR, CDR2 FQNEAQ (reference sequence). As DNA, the CDR3 is TGTGCCAGCAGCCCGGCGGGGTACCAAGAGACCCAGTACTTC. Translating gives CASSPAGYQETQYF.

This chain joins TRBV30 and TRBJ2-1; 9 bases match TRBD1. Trimming took 2 bases from V and 7 from J; bases not matched to a gene: 6. The CDR3 extends over 14 amino acids. The germline gives CDR1 GTSNPN, CDR2 SVGIG (reference sequence). CDR3 nucleotides: TGTGCCTGGAGTCCCGGGACAGGGCTAAATGAGCAGTTCTTC. This gives the protein CAWSPGTGLNEQFF.

This clone is a singleton in its sample. Other DNA variants within this sample encode the same CDR3. The chain links TRBV6-5 to TRBJ1-1, with unresolved D. V was trimmed by 0 bases and J by 1 base, leaving 9 bases between them. In germline, CDR1 is MNHEY, CDR2 SVGAGI. The CDR3 spans 15 residues. CDR3 bases: TGTGCCAGCAGTTACTCGATAGGTGGGAACACTGAAGCTTTCTTT. Translated, it gives CASSYSIGGNTEAFF.

The gene calls are TRBV12-5 and TRBJ2-7; 10 bases map to TRBD1. V was pared by 6 bases and J by 2 bases, with 7 bases of the junction left unmatched. CDR1 is LGHNT, CDR2 FRNRAP, per germline. This CDR3 is 15 amino acids long. The CDR3 coding sequence is TGTGCTAGTGGACACCGGGACAGGGGAACCTACGAGCAGTACTTC. Protein: CASGHRDRGTYEQYF. The variable domain in full, completed from reference TRBV12-5 and TRBJ2-7, reads DARVTQTPRHKVTEMGQEVTMRCQPILGHNTVFWYRQTMMQGLELLAYFRNRAPLDDSGMPKDRFSAEMPDATLATLKIQPSEPRDSAVYFCASGHRDRGTYEQYFGPGTRLTVT.

With respect to this clone: An end of the junction does not agree with germline; a read error may underlie this. The genes are TRBV13 and TRBJ1-2; a weak D match, TRBD1 (6 bases). Germline CDR1 and CDR2: PRHDT and FYEKMQ (reference sequence). The CDR3 extends over 11 amino acids. The CDR3 nucleotides read TGTGCCAGCAGCTACCGCCAGGAGGGGGTCTTC. Amino acids: CASSYRQEGVF. Full variable domain (rest looked up from reference TRBV13 and TRBJ1-2): AAGVIQSPRHLIKEKRETATLKCYPIPRHDTVYWYQQGPGQDPQFLISFYEKMQSDKGSIPDRFSAQQFSDYHSELNMSSLELGDSALYFCASSYRQEGVFGSGTRLTVV.

J is TRBJ1-2 and V is TRBV2; possible D gene TRBD1, 6 bases. The CDR3 spans 13 residues. The germline V and J ends were trimmed by 4 bases and 7 bases, with 13 bases remaining between them. The germline V gene encodes CDR1 SNHLY and CDR2 FYNNEI. CDR3 in amino acids: CASSGEGVPGYTF. The CDR3 DNA sequence: TGTGCCAGCAGTGGTGAGGGGGTCCCTGGCTACACCTTC.

The gene calls are TRBV6-6 and TRBJ2-1; tentative D call: TRBD1 (5 bases). Trimming left V 2 bases short and J 4 bases short, with 6 bases between. Germline CDR1 is MNHNY and CDR2 is SVGAGI (reference sequence). The CDR3 consists of 13 residues. In DNA, the CDR3 is TGTGCCAGCAGTTACGGACAATACAATGAGCAGTTCTTC. Its translation: CASSYGQYNEQFF.

The genes are TRBV4-3 and TRBJ1-4, with TRBD1 as a possible D gene (6 bases). There are 15 residues in the CDR3. Deletions cut 4 bases from V and 4 bases from J, with 13 bases between. The V gene's germline CDR1 is LGHNA and CDR2 YSLEER. The CDR3 coding sequence is TGCGCCAGCAGCCTGATCTACAGGGATAATGAAAAACTGTTTTTT. Translating it yields CASSLIYRDNEKLFF.

This chain joins TRBV7-2 and TRBJ1-6, with TRBD1 identical over 7 bases. The V gene's germline CDR1 is SGHTA and CDR2 FQGNSA. V shed 2 bases, J shed 7 bases, and the junction held 11 bases outside the gene matches. The CDR3 loop spans 17 amino acids. CDR3 sequence: CASSLNRRGAWNSPLHF. As DNA, the CDR3 is TGTGCCAGCAGCTTAAACCGCAGGGGGGCATGGAATTCACCCCTCCACTTT.